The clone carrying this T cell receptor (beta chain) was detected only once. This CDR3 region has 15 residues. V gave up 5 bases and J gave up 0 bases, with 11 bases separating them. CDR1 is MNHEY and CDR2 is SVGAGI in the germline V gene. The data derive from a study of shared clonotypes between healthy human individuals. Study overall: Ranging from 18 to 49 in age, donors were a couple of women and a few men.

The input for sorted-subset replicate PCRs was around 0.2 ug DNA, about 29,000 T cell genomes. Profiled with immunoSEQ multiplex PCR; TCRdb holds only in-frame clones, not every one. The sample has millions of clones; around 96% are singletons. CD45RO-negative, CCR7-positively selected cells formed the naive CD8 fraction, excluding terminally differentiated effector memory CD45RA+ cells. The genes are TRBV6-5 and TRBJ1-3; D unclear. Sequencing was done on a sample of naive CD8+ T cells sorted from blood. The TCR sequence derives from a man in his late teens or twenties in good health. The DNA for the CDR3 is TGTGCCAGCAGTGCAGGCACCATCTCTGGAAACACCATATATTTT. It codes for CASSAGTISGNTIYF.